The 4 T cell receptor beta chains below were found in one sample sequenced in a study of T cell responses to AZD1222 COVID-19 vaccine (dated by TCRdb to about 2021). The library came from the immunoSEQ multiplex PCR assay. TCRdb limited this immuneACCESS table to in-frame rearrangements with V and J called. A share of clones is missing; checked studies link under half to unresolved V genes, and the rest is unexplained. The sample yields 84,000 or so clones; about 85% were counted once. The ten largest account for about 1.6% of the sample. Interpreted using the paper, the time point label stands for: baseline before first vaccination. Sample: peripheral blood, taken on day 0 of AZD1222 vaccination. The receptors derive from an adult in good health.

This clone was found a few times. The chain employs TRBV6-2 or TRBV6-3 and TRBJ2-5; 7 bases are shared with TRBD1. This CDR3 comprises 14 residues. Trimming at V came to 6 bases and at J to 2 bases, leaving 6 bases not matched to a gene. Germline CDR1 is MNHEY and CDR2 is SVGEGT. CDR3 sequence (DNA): TGTGCCAGCAGCCTGACAGGGCCGCAAGAGACCCAGTACTTC. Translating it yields CASSLTGPQETQYF.

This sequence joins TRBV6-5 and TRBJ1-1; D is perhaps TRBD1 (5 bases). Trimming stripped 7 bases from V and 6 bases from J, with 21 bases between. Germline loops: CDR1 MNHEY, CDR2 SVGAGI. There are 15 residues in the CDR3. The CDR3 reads CASTRRGGSLPEAFF. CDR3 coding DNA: TGTGCCAGCACCCGACGTGGGGGTTCTCTACCTGAAGCTTTCTTT.

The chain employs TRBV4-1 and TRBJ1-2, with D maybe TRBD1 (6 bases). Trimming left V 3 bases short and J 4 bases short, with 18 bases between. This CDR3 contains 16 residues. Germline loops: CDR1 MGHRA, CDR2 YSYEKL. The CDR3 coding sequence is TGCGCCAGCAGCCAGGGTTCCGGGACACAGGGCTATGGCTACACCTTC. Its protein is CASSQGSGTQGYGYTF.

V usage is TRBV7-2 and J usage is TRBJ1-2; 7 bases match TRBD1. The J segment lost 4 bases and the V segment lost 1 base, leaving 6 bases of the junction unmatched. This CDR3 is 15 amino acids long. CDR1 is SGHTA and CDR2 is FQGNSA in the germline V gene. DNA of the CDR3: TGTGCCAGCAGCTTAGGCCGGGACAGAGTCTATGGCTACACCTTC. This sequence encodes CASSLGRDRVYGYTF.